The T cell receptor beta chain described here comes from a study of cytotoxic CD8 clonotypes in ibrutinib-treated CLL. Whole-study results and caveats: Clonality increased at ibrutinib response, then returned toward baseline at progression.

Trimming stripped 8 bases from V and 0 bases from J, with 17 bases between. The germline gives CDR1 WNHNN, CDR2 SYGVQD (reference sequence). CDR3 length equals 16 residues. Repertoires were generated with immunoSEQ multiplex PCR, while TCRdb's copy carries only in-frame clones and drops some. This sample has 120,000 to 150,000 clones, with 91% found just once. Note on this clone: Its antigen is not identified.

This clonotype was sampled from a human donor with chronic lymphocytic leukemia. The source was PBMCs, collected after 12 months of ibrutinib treatment. V usage is TRBV10-1 and J usage is TRBJ1-5, with no clear D. The CDR3 sequence: CASLPRLTYSNQPQHF. CDR3 sequence (DNA): TGCGCCAGCCTACCGCGGCTTACTTATAGCAATCAGCCCCAGCATTTT.